This TCR beta chain was observed in a study of blood T cell repertoires in COVID-19. Sequencing used immunoSEQ multiplex PCR; TCRdb keeps in-frame clones, though not all of them. This sample has nearly 100,000 clones, with 75% to 90% found just once. The CDR3 length is 17 residues. The V and J ends lost 2 bases and 4 bases respectively, with 20 bases between them. Germline V gene sequence: CDR1 MDHEN, CDR2 SYDVKM. The chain recombines TRBV28 with TRBJ1-2, with D perhaps matching TRBD1 (5 bases). The sequence was collected from a man aged 80 or over with acute or convalescent COVID-19. Sequencing was done on a sample of peripheral blood. CDR3 sequence reads: CASSLDIVLGGGYGYTF. The CDR3 coding sequence is TGTGCCAGCAGTTTAGATATAGTTCTGGGGGGAGGCTATGGCTACACCTTC.